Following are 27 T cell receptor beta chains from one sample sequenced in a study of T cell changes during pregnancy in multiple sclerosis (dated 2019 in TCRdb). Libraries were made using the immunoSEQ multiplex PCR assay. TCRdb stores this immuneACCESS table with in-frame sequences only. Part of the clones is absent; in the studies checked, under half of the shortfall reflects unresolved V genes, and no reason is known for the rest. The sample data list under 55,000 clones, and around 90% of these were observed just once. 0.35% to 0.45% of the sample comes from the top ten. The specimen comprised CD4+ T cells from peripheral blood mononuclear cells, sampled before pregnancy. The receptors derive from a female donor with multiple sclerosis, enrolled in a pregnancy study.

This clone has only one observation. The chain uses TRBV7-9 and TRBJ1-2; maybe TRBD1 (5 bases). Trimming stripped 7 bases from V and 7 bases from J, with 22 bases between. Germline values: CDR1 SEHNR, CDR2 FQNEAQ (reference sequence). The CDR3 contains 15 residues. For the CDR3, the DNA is TGTGCCAGCACCACTTTCGGAGGAACCGGGGGTGGCTACACCTTC. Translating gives CASTTFGGTGGGYTF.

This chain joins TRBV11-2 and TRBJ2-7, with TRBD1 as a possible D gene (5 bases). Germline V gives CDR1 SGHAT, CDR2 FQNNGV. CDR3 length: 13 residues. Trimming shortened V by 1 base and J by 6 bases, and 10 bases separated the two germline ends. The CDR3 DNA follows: TGTGCCAGCAGCTTAGGGCAGGGTGGCGAGCAGTACTTC. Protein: CASSLGQGGEQYF.

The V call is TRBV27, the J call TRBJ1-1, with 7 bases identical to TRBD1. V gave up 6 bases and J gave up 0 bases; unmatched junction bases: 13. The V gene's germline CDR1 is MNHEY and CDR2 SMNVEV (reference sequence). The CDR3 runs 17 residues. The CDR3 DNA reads TGTGCCAGCAGGCGCACCTCACAGGGGCCCCTGAACACTGAAGCTTTCTTT. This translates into CASRRTSQGPLNTEAFF.

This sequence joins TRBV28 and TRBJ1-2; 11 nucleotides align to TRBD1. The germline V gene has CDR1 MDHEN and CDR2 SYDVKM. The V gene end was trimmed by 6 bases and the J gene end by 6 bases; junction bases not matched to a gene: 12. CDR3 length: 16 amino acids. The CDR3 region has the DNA TGTGCCAGCAGCCCTGGGGACAGGGGGGTGTACGATGGCTACACCTTC. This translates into CASSPGDRGVYDGYTF.

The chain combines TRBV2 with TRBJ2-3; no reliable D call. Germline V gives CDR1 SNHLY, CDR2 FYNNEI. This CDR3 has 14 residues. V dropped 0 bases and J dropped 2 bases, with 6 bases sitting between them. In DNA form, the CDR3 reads TGTGCCAGCAGTGAAGCGCGGCACACAGATACGCAGTATTTT. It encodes CASSEARHTDTQYF.

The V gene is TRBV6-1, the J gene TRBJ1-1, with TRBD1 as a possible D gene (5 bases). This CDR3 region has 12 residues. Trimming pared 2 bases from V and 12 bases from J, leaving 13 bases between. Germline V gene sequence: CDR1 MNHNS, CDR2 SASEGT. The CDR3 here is CASSERQGESFF. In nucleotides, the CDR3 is TGTGCCAGCAGTGAACGGCAGGGCGAATCTTTCTTT.

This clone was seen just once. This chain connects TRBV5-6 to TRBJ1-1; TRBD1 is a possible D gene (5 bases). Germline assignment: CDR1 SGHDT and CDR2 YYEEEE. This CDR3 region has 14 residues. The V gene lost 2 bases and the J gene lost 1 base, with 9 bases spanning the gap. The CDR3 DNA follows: TGTGCCAGCAGCTTTGGCCAGGGGAACACTGAAGCTTTCTTT. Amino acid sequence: CASSFGQGNTEAFF.

The CDR3 nucleotides read TGCGCCAGCAGCCTGACTAGCGGGCCGAGAGTAGATACGCAGTATTTT. Protein sequence: CASSLTSGPRVDTQYF. J is TRBJ2-3 and V is TRBV5-1; TRBD2 matches at 10 bases. This CDR3 is built from 16 residues. J gave up 5 bases and V 4 bases, and 10 bases lay outside the gene matches. In germline, CDR1 is SGHRS, CDR2 YFSETQ.

CDR3 nucleotide sequence: TGTGCCAGTAGTCCTAGCGGGGGAGAGACCCAGTACTTC. It specifies CASSPSGGETQYF. J is TRBJ2-5 and V is TRBV19; TRBD2 aligns across 10 bases. Germline V gene data show CDR1 as LNHDA and CDR2 as SQIVND (reference sequence). CDR3 length equals 13 residues. Trimming at V came to 5 bases and at J to 4 bases, leaving 1 base not matched to a gene. The full variable domain, in which reference TRBV19 and TRBJ2-5 provide the parts outside the CDR3, is DGGITQSPKYLFRKEGQNVTLSCEQNLNHDAMYWYRQDPGQGLRLIYYSQIVNDFQKGDIAEGYSVSREKKESFPLTVTSAQKNPTAFYLCASSPSGGETQYFGPGTRLLVL.

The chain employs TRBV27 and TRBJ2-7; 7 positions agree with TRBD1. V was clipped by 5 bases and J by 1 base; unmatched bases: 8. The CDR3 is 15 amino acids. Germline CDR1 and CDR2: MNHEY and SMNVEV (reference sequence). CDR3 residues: CASSLRTGWSYEQYF. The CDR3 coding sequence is TGTGCCAGCAGTCTGAGGACAGGATGGTCCTACGAGCAGTACTTC.

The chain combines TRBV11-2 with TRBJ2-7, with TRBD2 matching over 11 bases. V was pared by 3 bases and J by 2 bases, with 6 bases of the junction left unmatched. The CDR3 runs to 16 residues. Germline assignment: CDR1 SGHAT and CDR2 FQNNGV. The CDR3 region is CASSLPTSGIPYEQYF. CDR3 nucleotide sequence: TGTGCCAGCAGCTTGCCGACTAGCGGGATTCCCTACGAGCAGTACTTC.

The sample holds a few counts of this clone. The CDR3 DNA sequence: TGTGCCAGCACAACGGAGGGCACAGATACGCAGTATTTT. Its protein is CASTTEGTDTQYF. The chain links TRBV7-9 to TRBJ2-3; D is possibly TRBD2 (5 bases). CDR3 length: 13 residues. V lost 7 bases and J 1 base, leaving 9 bases between the germline ends. CDR1 and CDR2 from the germline V gene are SEHNR and FQNEAQ (reference sequence).

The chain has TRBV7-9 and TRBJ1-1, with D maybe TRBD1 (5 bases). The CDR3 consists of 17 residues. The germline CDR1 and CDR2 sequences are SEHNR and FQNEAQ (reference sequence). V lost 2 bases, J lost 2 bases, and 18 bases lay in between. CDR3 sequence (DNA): TGTGCCAGCAGCTTACCTGGCAGGGTTCTCGGTAACACTGAAGCTTTCTTT. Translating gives CASSLPGRVLGNTEAFF.

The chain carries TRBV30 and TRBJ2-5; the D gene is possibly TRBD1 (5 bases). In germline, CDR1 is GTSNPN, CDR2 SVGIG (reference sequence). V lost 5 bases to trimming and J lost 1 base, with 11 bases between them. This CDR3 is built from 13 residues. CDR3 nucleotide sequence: TGTGCCTGGGGTCGACAGATCCAAGAGACCCAGTACTTC. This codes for CAWGRQIQETQYF.

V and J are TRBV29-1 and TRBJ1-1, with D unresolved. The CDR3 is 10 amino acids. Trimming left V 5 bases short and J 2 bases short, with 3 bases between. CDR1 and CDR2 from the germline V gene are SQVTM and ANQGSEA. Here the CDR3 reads CSVQNTEAFF. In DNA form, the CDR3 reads TGCAGCGTTCAAAACACTGAAGCTTTCTTT.

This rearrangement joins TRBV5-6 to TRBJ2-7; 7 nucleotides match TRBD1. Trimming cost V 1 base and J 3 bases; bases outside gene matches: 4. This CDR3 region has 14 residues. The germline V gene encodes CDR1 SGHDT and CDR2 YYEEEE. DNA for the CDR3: TGTGCCAGCAGCTTGCTGGACAGGAACTACGAGCAGTACTTC. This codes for CASSLLDRNYEQYF.

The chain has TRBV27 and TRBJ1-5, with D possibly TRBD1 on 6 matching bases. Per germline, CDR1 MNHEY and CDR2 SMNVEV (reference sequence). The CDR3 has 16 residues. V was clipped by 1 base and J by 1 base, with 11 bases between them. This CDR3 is CASSLLGAISNQPQHF. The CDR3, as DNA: TGTGCCAGCAGTTTATTGGGGGCGATAAGCAATCAGCCCCAGCATTTT.

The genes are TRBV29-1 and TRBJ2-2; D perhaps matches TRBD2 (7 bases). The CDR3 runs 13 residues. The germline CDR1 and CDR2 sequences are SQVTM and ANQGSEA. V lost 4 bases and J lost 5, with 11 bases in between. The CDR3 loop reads CSVARGGTGELFF. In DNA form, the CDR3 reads TGCAGCGTTGCCAGGGGAGGGACCGGGGAGCTGTTTTTT.

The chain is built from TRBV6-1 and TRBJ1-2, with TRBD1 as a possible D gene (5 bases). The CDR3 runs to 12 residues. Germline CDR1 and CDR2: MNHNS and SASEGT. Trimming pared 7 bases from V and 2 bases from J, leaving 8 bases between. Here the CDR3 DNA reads TGTGCCAGCATAGGGGCGAACTATGGCTACACCTTC. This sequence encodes CASIGANYGYTF.

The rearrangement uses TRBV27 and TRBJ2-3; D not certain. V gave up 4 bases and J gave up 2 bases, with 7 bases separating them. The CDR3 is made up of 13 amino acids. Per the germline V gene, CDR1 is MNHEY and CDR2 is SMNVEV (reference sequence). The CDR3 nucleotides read TGTGCCAGCAGTTCGAGGTACACAGATACGCAGTATTTT. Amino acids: CASSSRYTDTQYF.

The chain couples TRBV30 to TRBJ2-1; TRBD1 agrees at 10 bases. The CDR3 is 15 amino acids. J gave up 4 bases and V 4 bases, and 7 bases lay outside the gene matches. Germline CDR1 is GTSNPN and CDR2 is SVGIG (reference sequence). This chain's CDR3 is CAWNPRDRGYNEQFF. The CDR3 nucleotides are TGTGCCTGGAACCCGCGGGACAGGGGTTACAATGAGCAGTTCTTC.

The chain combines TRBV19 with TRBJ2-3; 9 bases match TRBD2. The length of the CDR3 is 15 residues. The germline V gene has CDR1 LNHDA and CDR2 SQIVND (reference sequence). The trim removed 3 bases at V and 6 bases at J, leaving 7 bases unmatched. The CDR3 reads CASSMAGGLRDTQYF. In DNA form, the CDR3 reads TGTGCCAGTAGTATGGCGGGAGGGCTCAGGGATACGCAGTATTTT.

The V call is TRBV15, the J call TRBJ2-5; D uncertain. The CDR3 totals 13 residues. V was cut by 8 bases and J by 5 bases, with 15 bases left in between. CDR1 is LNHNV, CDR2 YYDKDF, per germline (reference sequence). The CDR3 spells CATEASFRETQYF. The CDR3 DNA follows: TGTGCCACCGAAGCGAGCTTTAGGGAGACCCAGTACTTC.

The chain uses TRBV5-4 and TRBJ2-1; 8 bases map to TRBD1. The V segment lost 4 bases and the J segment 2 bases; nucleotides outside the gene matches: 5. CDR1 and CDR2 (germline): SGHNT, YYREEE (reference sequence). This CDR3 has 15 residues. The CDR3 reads CASSQGQGAYNEQFF. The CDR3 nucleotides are TGTGCCAGCAGCCAAGGACAGGGCGCCTACAATGAGCAGTTCTTC.

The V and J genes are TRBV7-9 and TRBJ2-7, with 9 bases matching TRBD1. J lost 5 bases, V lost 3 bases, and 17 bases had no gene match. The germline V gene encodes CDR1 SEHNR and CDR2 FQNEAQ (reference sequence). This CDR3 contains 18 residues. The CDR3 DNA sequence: TGTGCCAGCAGCTTCGCACCCCTCGGCGACAGGGGGTTCCACGAGCAGTACTTC. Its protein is CASSFAPLGDRGFHEQYF.

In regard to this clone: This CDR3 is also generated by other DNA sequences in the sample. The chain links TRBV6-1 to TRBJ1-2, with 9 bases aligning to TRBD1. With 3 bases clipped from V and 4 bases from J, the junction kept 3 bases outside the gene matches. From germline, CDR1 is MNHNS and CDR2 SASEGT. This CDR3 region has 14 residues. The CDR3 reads CASSEGTGLYGYTF. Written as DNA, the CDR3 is TGTGCCAGCAGTGAGGGGACAGGGCTCTATGGCTACACCTTC.

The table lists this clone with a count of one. The DNA for the CDR3 is TGTGCCAGCAGCGTAGAGGGGACAGATGGGGGTGAGCAGTTCTTC. Its protein product is CASSVEGTDGGEQFF. This sequence joins TRBV9 and TRBJ2-1; TRBD1 aligns across 7 bases. The CDR3 spans 15 residues. Germline CDR1 SGDLS, CDR2 YYNGEE. V dropped 0 bases and J dropped 9; count of bases not matched to a gene: 9.